Below are 17 T cell receptor beta chains sequenced from a single sample in a study of glioma-infiltrating T cells after dendritic cell vaccination. TCRdb's table, derived via immunoSEQ multiplex PCR, lists solely in-frame clones and lacks some. The sample lists around 58,000 clones, about 81% seen once, with about 8.9% in the top ten. The sample consisted of blood, taken before dendritic cell vaccination. These receptors originate from a human donor with glioblastoma.

The rearrangement links TRBV5-1 to TRBJ2-7, with D hard to call. The CDR3 runs to 13 residues. The germline CDR1 and CDR2 sequences are SGHRS and YFSETQ. The V gene lost 2 bases and the J gene lost 5 bases, with 11 bases spanning the gap. CDR3 DNA sequence: TGCGCCAGCAGCTTAATGGGCCAGCACGAGCAGTACTTC. It specifies CASSLMGQHEQYF.

The chain recombines TRBV9 with TRBJ1-5; TRBD1 might be the D (6 bases). This CDR3 comprises 15 residues. Per germline, CDR1 SGDLS and CDR2 YYNGEE. The V end was cut by 0 bases, the J end by 7 bases, with 14 bases between. In DNA, the CDR3 is TGTGCCAGCAGCGTAGGTTACAGGGTAGGACAGCCCCAGCATTTT. This codes for CASSVGYRVGQPQHF.

The chain has TRBV5-1 and TRBJ2-3, with unresolved D. The V gene lost 7 bases and the J gene lost 3 bases, with 15 bases spanning the gap. CDR3 length equals 14 residues. Germline-derived CDR1 and CDR2 are SGHRS and YFSETQ. This CDR3 reads CASSRGAWTDTQYF. As DNA, the CDR3 is TGCGCCAGCTCGAGAGGCGCGTGGACAGATACGCAGTATTTT. Together with reference TRBV5-1 and TRBJ2-3, the CDR3 gives the full variable domain: KAGVTQTPRYLIKTRGQQVTLSCSPISGHRSVSWYQQTPGQGLQFLFEYFSETQRNKGNFPGRFSGRQFSNSRSEMNVSTLELGDSALYLCASSRGAWTDTQYFGPGTRLTVL.

This clone was counted only a few times. J is TRBJ1-1 and V is TRBV2; D is perhaps TRBD1 (6 bases). Trimming removed 8 bases at V and 8 bases at J, with 18 bases between. The CDR3 is 13 amino acids. In germline, CDR1 is SNHLY, CDR2 FYNNEI. The CDR3 loop is CASLEGTMREAFF. In DNA, the CDR3 is TGTGCCAGCCTTGAGGGGACAATGAGAGAAGCTTTCTTT.

This clone was seen a handful of times. The chain has TRBV5-4 and TRBJ2-7, with D perhaps TRBD2 (6 bases). Germline V gene data show CDR1 as SGHNT and CDR2 as YYREEE (reference sequence). The CDR3 is made up of 15 amino acids. V lost 2 bases and J lost 2, with 14 bases in between. CDR3 DNA sequence: TGTGCCAGCAGCTTTGGGACTTTACCCGCCTACGAGCAGTACTTC. This translates into CASSFGTLPAYEQYF.

J is TRBJ2-7 and V is TRBV5-1; 11 nucleotides match TRBD1. V lost 3 bases to trimming and J lost 3 bases; unmatched junction nucleotides: 2. Germline V lookup: CDR1 SGHRS, CDR2 YFSETQ. CDR3 length: 14 amino acids. CDR3 sequence: CASSSGTGGYEQYF. CDR3 in DNA: TGCGCCAGCAGCTCCGGGACAGGGGGCTACGAGCAGTACTTC.

This sequence joins TRBV5-1 and TRBJ2-1, with 13 positions matching TRBD2. The V segment lost 4 bases and the J segment 7 bases; nucleotides outside the gene matches: 5. The CDR3 runs 15 residues. From germline, CDR1 is SGHRS and CDR2 YFSETQ. This CDR3 is CASSPLAGGPNEQFF. In nucleotides, the CDR3 is TGCGCCAGCAGCCCACTAGCGGGGGGGCCGAATGAGCAGTTCTTC.

This clone has only one observation. This chain connects TRBV7-8 to TRBJ1-6; 8 bases fit TRBD1. CDR3 length equals 15 residues. The germline gives CDR1 SGHVS, CDR2 FQNEAQ. With 5 bases clipped from V and 10 bases from J, the junction kept 10 bases outside the gene matches. The CDR3 coding sequence is TGTGCCAGCAGCCTCGACAGGGGAGGACAATCACCCCTCCACTTT. Its protein product is CASSLDRGGQSPLHF.

The rearrangement uses TRBV27 and TRBJ2-3; no reliable D call. Looked up from germline, CDR1 is MNHEY and CDR2 is SMNVEV (reference sequence). The V end lost 2 bases, the J end lost 6 bases, and 12 bases lay between the germline ends. This CDR3 spans 14 amino acids. This chain's CDR3 is CASSLRSSRDTQYF. The CDR3 DNA follows: TGTGCCAGCAGTTTACGGTCTTCCCGGGATACGCAGTATTTT.

This chain connects TRBV6-4 to TRBJ1-2; possible D gene TRBD1, 5 bases. The CDR3 has 16 residues. Trimming stripped 10 bases from V and 0 bases from J, with 21 bases between. The germline V gene has CDR1 MRHNA and CDR2 SNTAGT. Here the CDR3 reads CAKSRRAHLSNYGYTF. The CDR3 coding sequence is TGTGCCAAAAGCCGCAGGGCCCATCTCTCTAACTATGGCTACACCTTC.

J is TRBJ2-1 and V is TRBV12-5; TRBD2 matches 11 bases. V gave up 7 bases and J gave up 6 bases; unmatched junction bases: 5. This CDR3 region has 14 residues. The V gene's germline CDR1 is LGHNT and CDR2 FRNRAP. CDR3 amino acids: CASVQTSGVNEQFF. The CDR3 nucleotides are TGTGCTAGTGTTCAGACTAGCGGGGTCAATGAGCAGTTCTTC.

This sequence joins TRBV4-1 and TRBJ2-1; 12 bases map to TRBD2. CDR3 length: 16 residues. Germline V gene sequence: CDR1 MGHRA, CDR2 YSYEKL. V lost 2 bases to trimming and J lost 9 bases; unmatched junction nucleotides: 8. CDR3 sequence (DNA): TGCGCCAGCAGCCAACGGGAACTAGCGGGGGGTCGTGAGCAGTTCTTC. It encodes CASSQRELAGGREQFF.

The V gene is TRBV7-2, the J gene TRBJ1-6; 9 nucleotides agree with TRBD1. There are 15 residues in the CDR3. Germline V lookup: CDR1 SGHTA, CDR2 FQGNSA. The ends lost 6 bases at V and 8 bases at J; junction bases unmatched: 8. This CDR3 reads CASRQPGQGHSPLHF. CDR3 coding DNA: TGTGCCAGCAGACAACCGGGACAGGGCCATTCACCCCTCCACTTT.

This clone has only a few counts. The CDR3, as DNA: TGTGCCTGGAGTGTAGCCGGGACAGGGGGGAACATTCAGTACTTC. Translating it yields CAWSVAGTGGNIQYF. The chain links TRBV30 to TRBJ2-4, with 11 bases identical to TRBD1. V was clipped by 0 bases and J by 7 bases; unmatched bases: 5. Germline V gene lookup returns CDR1 GTSNPN and CDR2 SVGIG (reference sequence). The CDR3 is 15 amino acids.

The CDR3 here is CASSLFHPMSGKKPNYGYTF. The CDR3 DNA reads TGTGCCAGCAGTTTATTCCACCCCATGTCAGGGAAGAAGCCGAACTATGGCTACACCTTC. The chain has TRBV28 and TRBJ1-2; a possible D gene is TRBD1 (5 bases). The CDR3 sequence is 20 residues long. The V gene lost 1 base and the J gene lost 2 bases, with 26 bases spanning the gap. Germline V gene lookup returns CDR1 MDHEN and CDR2 SYDVKM.

The chain carries TRBV10-2 and TRBJ2-7; TRBD2 matches 11 bases. This CDR3 is 14 amino acids long. V shed 6 bases, J shed 2 bases, and the junction held 3 bases outside the gene matches. Germline V gene lookup returns CDR1 WSHSY and CDR2 SAAADI. This chain's CDR3 is CASSVSGGAYEQYF. CDR3 nucleotides: TGCGCCAGCAGCGTTAGCGGGGGGGCCTACGAGCAGTACTTC.

The V gene is TRBV19, the J gene TRBJ2-3, with D unresolved. The V gene's germline CDR1 is LNHDA and CDR2 SQIVND (reference sequence). The ends were cut back, 3 bases at V and 0 bases at J, with 10 bases in the middle. The CDR3 is 15 amino acids. CDR3 residues: CASSIGPGSTDTQYF. The CDR3, as DNA: TGTGCCAGTAGTATCGGTCCAGGAAGCACAGATACGCAGTATTTT. Full variable domain (missing parts from reference TRBV19 and TRBJ2-3): DGGITQSPKYLFRKEGQNVTLSCEQNLNHDAMYWYRQDPGQGLRLIYYSQIVNDFQKGDIAEGYSVSREKKESFPLTVTSAQKNPTAFYLCASSIGPGSTDTQYFGPGTRLTVL.